Below are 16 T cell receptor beta chains sequenced from a single sample in a study of memory CD4+ T cells and cytomegalovirus serostatus. The assay was immunoSEQ multiplex PCR, and TCRdb's table has in-frame clones only and misses some. The sample has around 45,000 clones; around four fifths are singletons. The sort gate was single viable CD3+CD4+CD8-CD45RO+ cells for memory CD4+ T cells. Material for sequencing was memory CD4+ T cells from blood. These TCRs come from an adult in good health and CMV-seronegative.

This chain connects TRBV19 to TRBJ1-6; D might be TRBD1 (6 bases). Germline lookup yields CDR1 LNHDA and CDR2 SQIVND (reference sequence). The CDR3 sequence is 13 residues long. Trimming shortened V by 8 bases and J by 7 bases, and 12 bases separated the two germline ends. The CDR3 is CASVRDTNSPLHF. The CDR3 region has the DNA TGTGCCAGTGTCCGGGACACCAATTCACCCCTCCACTTT. Using reference TRBV19 and TRBJ1-6 for the parts outside the CDR3, the full variable domain is DGGITQSPKYLFRKEGQNVTLSCEQNLNHDAMYWYRQDPGQGLRLIYYSQIVNDFQKGDIAEGYSVSREKKESFPLTVTSAQKNPTAFYLCASVRDTNSPLHFGNGTRLTVT.

The chain links TRBV4-3 to TRBJ1-6; D is possibly TRBD1 (6 bases). Germline V lookup: CDR1 LGHNA, CDR2 YSLEER. The CDR3 length is 20 residues. V was trimmed by 1 base and J by 0 bases, leaving 19 bases between them. The DNA for the CDR3 is TGCGCCAGCAGCCAAGCCCACGTTGCGGGGGCGAGCTCCTATAATTCACCCCTCCACTTT. Its protein product is CASSQAHVAGASSYNSPLHF.

This chain's CDR3 is CASSFIPDRANTGELFF. CDR3 DNA: TGTGCCAGCAGCTTCATACCCGACCGGGCGAACACCGGGGAGCTGTTTTTT. V gene TRBV5-5 combines with J gene TRBJ2-2; no reliable D call. CDR1 and CDR2 from the germline V gene are SGHKS and YYEKEE (reference sequence). The CDR3 sequence is 17 residues long. Between the trimmed V and J ends, which lost 2 bases and 0 bases, there was a span of 14 bases.

The chain carries TRBV7-2 and TRBJ2-2; either TRBD1 or TRBD2 may fit D (5 bases each). Trimming cost V 5 bases and J 3 bases, with 7 bases left between them. This CDR3 has 13 residues. Germline-derived CDR1 and CDR2 are SGHTA and FQGNSA. The CDR3 DNA follows: TGTGCCAGCAGCGAGGGGTACACCGGGGAGCTGTTTTTT. Translation gives CASSEGYTGELFF. The full variable domain, rest sourced from reference TRBV7-2 and TRBJ2-2, is GAGVSQSPSNKVTEKGKDVELRCDPISGHTALYWYRQSLGQGLEFLIYFQGNSAPDKSGLPSDRFSAERTGGSVSTLTIQRTQQEDSAVYLCASSEGYTGELFFGEGSRLTVL.

The chain combines TRBV2 with TRBJ2-3; 9 bases fit TRBD2. Germline lookup yields CDR1 SNHLY and CDR2 FYNNEI. The CDR3 has 15 residues. J was trimmed by 5 bases and V by 8 bases; bases with no gene match: 11. CDR3 sequence reads: CASGIAGAMGDTQYF. The CDR3 DNA reads as TGTGCCAGCGGAATAGCGGGGGCAATGGGAGATACGCAGTATTTT.

This clone appeared a single time. The V gene is TRBV5-4, the J gene TRBJ2-5, with D perhaps being TRBD1 or TRBD2 (5 bases each). The V end lost 1 base, the J end lost 4 bases, and 8 bases lay between the germline ends. In germline, CDR1 is SGHNT, CDR2 YYREEE (reference sequence). This CDR3 contains 13 residues. CDR3 sequence reads: CASSLIGTETQYF. CDR3 in DNA: TGTGCCAGCAGCTTGATCGGGACAGAGACCCAGTACTTC.

The chain is built from TRBV15 and TRBJ1-2; D gene uncertain. CDR1 is LNHNV and CDR2 is YYDKDF in the germline V gene (reference sequence). This CDR3 comprises 15 residues. V lost 1 base to trimming and J lost 8 bases, with 17 bases between them. The CDR3 sequence is CATSRVVQRWSGYTF. CDR3 sequence (DNA): TGTGCCACCAGCAGAGTTGTCCAGCGATGGAGCGGCTACACCTTC.

The count of this clone is one. This rearrangement joins TRBV29-1 to TRBJ1-1; a weak D match, TRBD1 (6 bases). This CDR3 has 16 amino acids. CDR1 and CDR2 from the germline V gene are SQVTM and ANQGSEA. V dropped 6 bases and J dropped 1 base, with 21 bases sitting between them. CDR3 coding DNA: TGCAGCGTGCCCATGGGGCAGGGGACAACGAACACTGAAGCTTTCTTT. This codes for CSVPMGQGTTNTEAFF.

CDR3: CASTSGQSSYNEQFF. The CDR3 nucleotides read TGTGCCAGCACCTCGGGACAAAGCTCCTACAATGAGCAGTTCTTC. The gene calls are TRBV6-6 and TRBJ2-1; maybe TRBD1 (6 bases). The germline CDR1 and CDR2 sequences are MNHNY and SVGAGI (reference sequence). There are 15 residues in the CDR3. V was trimmed by 7 bases and J by 0 bases, leaving 13 bases between them.

A few counts support this clone. The chain employs TRBV5-1 and TRBJ2-7, with 12 nucleotides matching TRBD2. Germline CDR1 is SGHRS and CDR2 is YFSETQ. Trimming cost V 3 bases and J 3 bases; bases outside gene matches: 13. The CDR3 has 18 residues. The CDR3 reads CASSSGLAGSLLNYEQYF. CDR3 bases: TGCGCCAGCAGCTCAGGACTAGCGGGGTCGCTTCTTAACTACGAGCAGTACTTC.

The genes are TRBV6-4 and TRBJ2-1; D is possibly TRBD1 (6 bases). Germline CDR1 MRHNA, CDR2 SNTAGT. V lost 3 bases to trimming and J lost 6 bases, with 15 bases between them. The CDR3 covers 15 residues. This CDR3 is CASSEQGNMINEQFF. CDR3 coding DNA: TGTGCCAGCAGTGAGCAGGGGAATATGATCAATGAGCAGTTCTTC.

The chain joins TRBV18 to TRBJ1-1, with 9 nucleotides matching TRBD1. This CDR3 region has 16 residues. CDR1 and CDR2 (germline): KGHSH, LQKENI. V was pared by 1 base and J by 3 bases, with 6 bases of the junction left unmatched. CDR3 DNA sequence: TGTGCCAGCTCACCACAACAGGGGGCGGGGTACACTGAAGCTTTCTTT. This sequence encodes CASSPQQGAGYTEAFF.

This clone was observed a few times. The chain recombines TRBV6-1 with TRBJ1-2; 8 bases fit TRBD1. The CDR3 covers 13 residues. The J segment lost 8 bases and the V segment lost 6 bases, leaving 8 bases of the junction unmatched. Germline assignment: CDR1 MNHNS and CDR2 SASEGT. CDR3 sequence reads: CASSKQGERGYTF. The CDR3 nucleotides read TGTGCCAGCAGCAAACAGGGGGAAAGGGGCTACACCTTC.

Here the CDR3 reads CASSVVGQGINPDTQYF. The DNA of the CDR3 is TGTGCCAGCAGCGTAGTGGGCCAGGGTATTAATCCAGATACGCAGTATTTT. The J gene is TRBJ2-3, the V gene TRBV9; D might be TRBD1 (5 bases). Deletions cut 0 bases from V and 4 bases from J, with 18 bases between. The CDR3 has 17 amino acids. Germline values: CDR1 SGDLS, CDR2 YYNGEE.

The chain employs TRBV15 and TRBJ2-5; 9 bases are shared with TRBD2. CDR1 is LNHNV, CDR2 YYDKDF, per germline (reference sequence). The CDR3 is 16 amino acids. J was trimmed by 2 bases and V by 3 bases; bases with no gene match: 7. CDR3 sequence (DNA): TGTGCCACCAGCAGTGCGGCGGCGGGGGGGCAAGAGACCCAGTACTTC. Amino acids: CATSSAAAGGQETQYF.

CDR3 in DNA: TGCGCCAGCAGCTTGAACACAGGGGGTACAAACACCATATATTTT. Translated: CASSLNTGGTNTIYF. The V and J genes are TRBV5-1 and TRBJ1-3; the match to TRBD1 covers 8 bases. Germline values: CDR1 SGHRS, CDR2 YFSETQ. The V segment lost 1 base and the J segment 6 bases; nucleotides outside the gene matches: 6. The CDR3 spans 15 residues. Looking up the rest from reference TRBV5-1 and TRBJ1-3 gives the full variable domain: KAGVTQTPRYLIKTRGQQVTLSCSPISGHRSVSWYQQTPGQGLQFLFEYFSETQRNKGNFPGRFSGRQFSNSRSEMNVSTLELGDSALYLCASSLNTGGTNTIYFGEGSWLTVV.